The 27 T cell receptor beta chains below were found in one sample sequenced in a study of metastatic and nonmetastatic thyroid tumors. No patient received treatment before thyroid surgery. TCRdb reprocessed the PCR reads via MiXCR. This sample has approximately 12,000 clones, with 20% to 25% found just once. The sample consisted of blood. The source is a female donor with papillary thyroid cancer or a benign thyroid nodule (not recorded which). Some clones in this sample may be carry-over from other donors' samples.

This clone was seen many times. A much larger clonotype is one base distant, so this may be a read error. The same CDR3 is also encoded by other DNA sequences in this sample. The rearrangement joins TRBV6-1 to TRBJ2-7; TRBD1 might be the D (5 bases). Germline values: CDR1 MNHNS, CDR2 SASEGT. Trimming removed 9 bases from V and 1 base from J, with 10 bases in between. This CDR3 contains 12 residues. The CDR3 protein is CASGQGSYEQYF. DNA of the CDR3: TGTGCCAGTGGGCAGGGATCCTACGAGCAGTACTTC.

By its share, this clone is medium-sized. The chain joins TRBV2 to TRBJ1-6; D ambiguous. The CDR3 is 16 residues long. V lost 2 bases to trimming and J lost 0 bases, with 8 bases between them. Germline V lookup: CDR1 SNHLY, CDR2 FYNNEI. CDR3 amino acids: CASSELASSYNSPLHF. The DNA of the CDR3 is TGTGCCAGCAGTGAATTGGCCAGCTCCTATAATTCACCCCTCCACTTT.

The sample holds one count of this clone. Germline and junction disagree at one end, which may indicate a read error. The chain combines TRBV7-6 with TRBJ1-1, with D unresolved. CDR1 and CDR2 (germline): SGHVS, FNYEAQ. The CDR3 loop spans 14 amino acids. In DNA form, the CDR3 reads TGTGCCACCAGCTTAGCAGTGGGGTCCACTGAAGCTTTCTTT. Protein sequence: CATSLAVGSTEAFF.

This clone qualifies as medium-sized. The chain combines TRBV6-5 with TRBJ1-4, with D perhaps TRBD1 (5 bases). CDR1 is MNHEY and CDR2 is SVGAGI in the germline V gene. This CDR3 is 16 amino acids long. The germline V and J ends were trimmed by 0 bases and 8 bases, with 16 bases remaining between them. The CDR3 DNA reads TGTGCCAGCAGTTACTCGGGCAGGGTGGGGATAGAAAAACTGTTTTTT. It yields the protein CASSYSGRVGIEKLFF.

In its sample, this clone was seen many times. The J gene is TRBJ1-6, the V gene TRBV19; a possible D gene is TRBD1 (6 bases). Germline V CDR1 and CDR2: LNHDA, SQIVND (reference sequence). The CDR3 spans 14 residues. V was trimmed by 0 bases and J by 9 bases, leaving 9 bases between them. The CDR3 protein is CASSIEGAGSPLHF. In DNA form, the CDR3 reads TGTGCCAGTAGTATAGAGGGGGCCGGTTCACCCCTCCACTTT.

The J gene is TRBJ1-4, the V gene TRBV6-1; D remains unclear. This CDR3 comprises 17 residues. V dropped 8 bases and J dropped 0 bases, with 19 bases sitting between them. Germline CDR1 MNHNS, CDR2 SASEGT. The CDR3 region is CASCAEPWESTNEKLFF. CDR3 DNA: TGTGCCAGCTGTGCCGAACCATGGGAGTCAACTAATGAAAAACTGTTTTTT.

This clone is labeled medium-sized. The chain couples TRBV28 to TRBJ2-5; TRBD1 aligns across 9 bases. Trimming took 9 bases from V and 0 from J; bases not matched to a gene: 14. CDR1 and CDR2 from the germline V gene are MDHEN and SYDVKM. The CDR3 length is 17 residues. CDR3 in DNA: TGTGCCAGTTCAACAACGTGGACAGGGGCCGACCAAGAGACCCAGTACTTC. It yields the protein CASSTTWTGADQETQYF.

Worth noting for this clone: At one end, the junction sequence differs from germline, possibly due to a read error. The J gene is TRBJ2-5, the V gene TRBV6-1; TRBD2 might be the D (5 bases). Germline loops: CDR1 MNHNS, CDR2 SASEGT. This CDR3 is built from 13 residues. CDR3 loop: CANSELEQETQYF. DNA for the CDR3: TGTGCCAACAGTGAACTAGAACAAGAGACCCAGTACTTC.

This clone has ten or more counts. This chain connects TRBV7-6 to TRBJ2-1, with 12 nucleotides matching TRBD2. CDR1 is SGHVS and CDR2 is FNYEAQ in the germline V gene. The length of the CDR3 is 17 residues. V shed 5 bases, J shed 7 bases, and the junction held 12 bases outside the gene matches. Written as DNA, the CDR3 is TGTGCCAGCAGCATAGGTCTAGCGGGAGGGCCGGCGAATGAGCAGTTCTTC. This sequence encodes CASSIGLAGGPANEQFF.

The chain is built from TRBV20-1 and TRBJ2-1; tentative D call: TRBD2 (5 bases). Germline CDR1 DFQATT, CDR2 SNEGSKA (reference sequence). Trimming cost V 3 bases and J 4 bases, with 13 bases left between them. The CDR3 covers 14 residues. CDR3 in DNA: TGCAGTGCTAGGGACCAACGAGGGTACAATGAGCAGTTCTTC. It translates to CSARDQRGYNEQFF.

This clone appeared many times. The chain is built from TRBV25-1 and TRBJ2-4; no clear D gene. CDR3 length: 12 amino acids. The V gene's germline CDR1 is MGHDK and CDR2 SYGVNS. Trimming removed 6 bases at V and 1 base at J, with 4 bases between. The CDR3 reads CASRQAKNIQYF. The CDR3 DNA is TGTGCCAGCAGACAGGCCAAAAACATTCAGTACTTC. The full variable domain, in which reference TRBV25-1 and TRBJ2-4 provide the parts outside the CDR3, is EADIYQTPRYLVIGTGKKITLECSQTMGHDKMYWYQQDPGMELHLIHYSYGVNSTEKGDLSSESTVSRIRTEHFPLTLESARPSHTSQYLCASRQAKNIQYFGAGTRLSVL.

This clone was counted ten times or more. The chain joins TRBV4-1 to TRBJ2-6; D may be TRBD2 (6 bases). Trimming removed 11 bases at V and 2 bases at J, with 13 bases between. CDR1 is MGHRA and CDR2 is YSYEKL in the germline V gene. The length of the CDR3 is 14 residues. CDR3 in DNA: TGCGCCTCCCGCGGGGTAGCTGGGGCCAACGTCCTGACTTTC. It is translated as CASRGVAGANVLTF.

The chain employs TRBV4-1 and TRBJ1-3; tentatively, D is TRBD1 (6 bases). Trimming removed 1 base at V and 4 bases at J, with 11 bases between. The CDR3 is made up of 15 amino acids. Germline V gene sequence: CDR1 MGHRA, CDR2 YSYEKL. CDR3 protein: CASSQAPGTGNTIYF. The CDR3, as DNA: TGCGCCAGCAGCCAAGCCCCAGGGACAGGAAACACCATATATTTT.

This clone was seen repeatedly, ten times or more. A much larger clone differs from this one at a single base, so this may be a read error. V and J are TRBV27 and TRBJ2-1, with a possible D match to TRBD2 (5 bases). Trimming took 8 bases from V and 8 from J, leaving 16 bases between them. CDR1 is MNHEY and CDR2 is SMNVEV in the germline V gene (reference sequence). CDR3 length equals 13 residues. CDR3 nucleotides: TGTGCCAGCGGGAGAGTGAGTGGATATGAGCAGTTCTTC. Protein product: CASGRVSGYEQFF.

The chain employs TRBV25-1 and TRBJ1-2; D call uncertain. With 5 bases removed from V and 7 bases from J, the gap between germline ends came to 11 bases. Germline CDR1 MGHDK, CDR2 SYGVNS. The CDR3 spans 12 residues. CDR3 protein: CASSLGESGYTF. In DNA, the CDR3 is TGTGCCAGCAGTCTCGGTGAGAGTGGCTACACCTTC.

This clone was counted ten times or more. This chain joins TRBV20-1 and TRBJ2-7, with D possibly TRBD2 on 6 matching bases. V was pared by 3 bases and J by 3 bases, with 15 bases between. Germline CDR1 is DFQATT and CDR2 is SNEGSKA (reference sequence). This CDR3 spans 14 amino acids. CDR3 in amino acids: CSASGGNYLYEQYV. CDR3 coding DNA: TGCAGTGCTAGCGGCGGGAACTATCTCTACGAGCAGTACGTC.

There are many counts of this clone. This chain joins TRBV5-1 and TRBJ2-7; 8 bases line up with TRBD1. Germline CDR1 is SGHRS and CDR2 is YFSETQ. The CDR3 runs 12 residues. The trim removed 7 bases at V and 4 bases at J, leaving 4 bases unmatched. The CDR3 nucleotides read TGCGCCAGCGGGACAGGCGGATACGAGCAGTACTTC. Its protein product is CASGTGGYEQYF.

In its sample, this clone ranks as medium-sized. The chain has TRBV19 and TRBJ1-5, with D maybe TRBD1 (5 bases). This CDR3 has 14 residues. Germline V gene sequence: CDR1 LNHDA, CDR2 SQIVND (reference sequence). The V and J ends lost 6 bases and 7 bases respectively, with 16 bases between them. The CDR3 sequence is CASRGRGFGQPQHF. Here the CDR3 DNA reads TGTGCCAGTAGGGGACGTGGGTTCGGACAGCCCCAGCATTTT.

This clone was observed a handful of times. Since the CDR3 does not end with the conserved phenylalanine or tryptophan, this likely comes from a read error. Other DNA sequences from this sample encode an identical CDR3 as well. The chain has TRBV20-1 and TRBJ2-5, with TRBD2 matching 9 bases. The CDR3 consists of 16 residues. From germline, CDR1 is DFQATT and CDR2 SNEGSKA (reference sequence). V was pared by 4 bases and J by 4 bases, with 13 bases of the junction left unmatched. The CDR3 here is CSAIGGGAGRVETQYV. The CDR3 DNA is TGCAGTGCTATCGGCGGGGGGGCCGGTCGTGTAGAGACCCAGTACGTC.

CDR3 nucleotide sequence: TGTGCCACCAGCAGATCCTCCTTAGCGGTAGATGAGCAGTTCTTC. Translated: CATSRSSLAVDEQFF. The chain combines TRBV15 with TRBJ2-1, with D tentatively TRBD2 (6 bases). V dropped 2 bases and J dropped 8 bases, with 16 bases sitting between them. The CDR3 runs 15 residues. Germline assignment: CDR1 LNHNV and CDR2 YYDKDF (reference sequence).

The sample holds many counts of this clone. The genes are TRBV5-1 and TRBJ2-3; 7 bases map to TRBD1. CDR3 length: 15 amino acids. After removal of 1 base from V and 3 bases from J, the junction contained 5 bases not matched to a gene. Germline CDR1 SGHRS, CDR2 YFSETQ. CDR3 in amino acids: CASSLQGDGTDTQYF. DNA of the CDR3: TGCGCCAGCAGCTTGCAGGGGGATGGGACAGATACGCAGTATTTT.

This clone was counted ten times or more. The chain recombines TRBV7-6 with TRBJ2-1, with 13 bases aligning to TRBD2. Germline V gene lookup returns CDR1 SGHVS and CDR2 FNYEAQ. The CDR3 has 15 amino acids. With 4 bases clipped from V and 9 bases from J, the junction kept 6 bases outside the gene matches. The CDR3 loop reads CASSSGLAGDGEQFF. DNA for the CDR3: TGTGCCAGCAGCTCAGGACTAGCGGGGGACGGTGAGCAGTTCTTC.

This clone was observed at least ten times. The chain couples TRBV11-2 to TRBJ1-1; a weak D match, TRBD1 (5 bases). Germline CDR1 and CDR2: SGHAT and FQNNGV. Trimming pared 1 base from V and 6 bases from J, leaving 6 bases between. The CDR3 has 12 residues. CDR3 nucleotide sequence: TGTGCCAGCAGCTTAGTGGGGGCTGAAGCTTTCTTT. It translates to CASSLVGAEAFF.

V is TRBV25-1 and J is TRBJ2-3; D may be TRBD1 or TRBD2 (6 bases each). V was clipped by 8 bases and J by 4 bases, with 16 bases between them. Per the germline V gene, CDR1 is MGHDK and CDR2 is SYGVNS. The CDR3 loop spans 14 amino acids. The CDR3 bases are TGTGCCAGCCTAGACACTAGGGGGGCAGATACGCAGTATTTT. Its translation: CASLDTRGADTQYF.

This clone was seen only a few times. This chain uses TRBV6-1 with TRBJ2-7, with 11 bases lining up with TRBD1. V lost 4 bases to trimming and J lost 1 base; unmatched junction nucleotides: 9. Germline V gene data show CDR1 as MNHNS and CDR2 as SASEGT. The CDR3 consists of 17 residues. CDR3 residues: CASSVTGDRGGSYEQYF. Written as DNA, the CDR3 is TGTGCCAGCAGTGTGACAGGGGACAGGGGGGGATCCTACGAGCAGTACTTC.

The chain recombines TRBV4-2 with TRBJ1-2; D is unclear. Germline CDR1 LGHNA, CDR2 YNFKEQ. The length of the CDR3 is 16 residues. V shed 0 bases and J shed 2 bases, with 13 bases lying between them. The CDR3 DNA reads TGTGCCAGCAGCCAAGAAGGGAGCCGGAACAACTATGGCTACACCTTC. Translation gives CASSQEGSRNNYGYTF.

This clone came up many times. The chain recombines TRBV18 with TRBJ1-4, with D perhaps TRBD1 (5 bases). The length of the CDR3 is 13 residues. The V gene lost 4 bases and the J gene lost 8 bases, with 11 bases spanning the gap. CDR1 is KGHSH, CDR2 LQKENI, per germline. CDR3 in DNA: TGTGCCAGCTCACAGGGGATGAAGGAAAAACTGTTTTTT. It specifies CASSQGMKEKLFF.